A single sample is the source of the 5 T cell receptor beta chains below, sequenced in a study of regulatory T cells in long-lasting Graves disease. Described time point: newly diagnosed GD, antithyroid drugs for less than 3 months. Researchers made the TCR library from RNA that was extracted from PBMCs. Libraries of TCR beta came from iRepertoire HTBI primers plus Arm-PCR of CDR3 regions. One entry per CDR3 protein results from TCRdb running MiXCR on the multiplex PCR reads. Here the sample spans a few hundred thousand distinct CDR3 sequences, approximately 15% being singletons. This sample also appeared in a second study, on T cells in Graves' hyperthyroidism and ophthalmopathy.

The sequences come from peripheral blood mononuclear cells (PBMCs), collected at new diagnosis, from a patient treated with antithyroid drugs. These receptors were taken from a man younger than 45 with Graves disease.

This clonotype was seen a handful of times. This rearrangement joins TRBV30 to TRBJ2-4; 9 bases map to TRBD2. V was pared by 0 bases and J by 3 bases, with 9 bases of the junction left unmatched. The germline V gene encodes CDR1 GTSNPN and CDR2 SVGIG (reference sequence). This CDR3 has 17 amino acids. The chain's CDR3 is CAWSVGLAGLFKNIQYF. As DNA, the CDR3 is TGTGCCTGGAGTGTAGGTCTAGCGGGATTGTTCAAAAACATTCAGTACTTC.

In the case of this clonotype: A much larger clone differs from this one at a single base, so this may be a read error. The V and J genes are TRBV12-3 or TRBV12-4 and TRBJ2-7; 9 positions match TRBD2. Trimming took 6 bases from V and 1 from J; bases not matched to a gene: 4. CDR3 length: 14 amino acids. The CDR3 is CASRSSGGSYEQYF. As DNA, the CDR3 is TGTGCCAGCAGAAGCAGCGGGGGGTCCTACGAGCAGTACTTC.

The rearrangement links TRBV5-6 to TRBJ2-1, with 8 bases matching TRBD2. Germline trimming cut 1 base from V and 4 bases from J; bases unmatched to any gene: 7. The germline V gene encodes CDR1 SGHDT and CDR2 YYEEEE. The CDR3 runs 16 residues. The DNA for the CDR3 is TGTGCCAGCAGCTTGTTCCGGCCTAGCGGGTACAATGAGCAGTTCTTC. Protein: CASSLFRPSGYNEQFF.

This clonotype was seen at least ten times. V usage is TRBV12-3 or TRBV12-4 and J usage is TRBJ1-1; D remains ambiguous. The CDR3 covers 11 residues. Trimming removed 4 bases from V and 5 bases from J, with 5 bases in between. The chain's CDR3 is CASSYGTEAFF. CDR3 sequence (DNA): TGTGCCAGCAGTTACGGGACTGAAGCTTTCTTT.

This clonotype came up many times. The chain couples TRBV27 to TRBJ1-2; 7 bases line up with TRBD1. This CDR3 comprises 16 residues. Looked up from germline, CDR1 is MNHEY and CDR2 is SMNVEV (reference sequence). Trimming removed 4 bases from V and 5 bases from J; junction bases left unmatched: 13. CDR3 nucleotides: TGTGCCAGCAGTTCCCCCGGGACAGCGGGGGTTTATGGCTACACCTTC. The encoded protein is CASSSPGTAGVYGYTF.